This T cell receptor beta chain was sequenced for a study of blood T cell repertoires in COVID-19. Study-level information: Samples came from the United States, Italy and Spain, spanning acute and convalescent COVID-19. Sources were T cells, B-cell-depleted T cells, or PBMCs; the material itself was cDNA or gDNA.

Original processing notes: Estimated nucleated cell counts came from reference gene primer amplification. Profiling relied on immunoSEQ multiplex PCR, and the TCRdb table lists in-frame clones only, not all of them. V and J calls and clone size are those listed in that table; D and trimming were worked out from the DNA. Of about 200,000 clones listed, roughly 84% were seen once; the top ten hold roughly 10%. Looked up from germline, CDR1 is LNHDA and CDR2 is SQIVND (reference sequence). This CDR3 contains 14 residues. Trimming took off 1 base at V and 3 bases at J, with 9 bases between the two ends. Sequenced: peripheral blood. The chain couples TRBV19 to TRBJ1-2; D might be TRBD1 (6 bases). The receptor comes from a man aged 45-60 years with active or convalescent COVID-19. Here the CDR3 DNA reads TGTGCCAGTAGTATAGGGGCAGGGGACTATGGCTACACCTTC. It yields the protein CASSIGAGDYGYTF.